The rows below give T cell receptor beta chains drawn from one sample of a study of blood T cell repertoires in COVID-19. Method: immunoSEQ multiplex PCR; TCRdb's copy keeps in-frame clones and lacks some. The sample lists fewer than 130,000 clones, roughly 81% seen once, with around 2% in the top ten. Sequencing was performed on peripheral blood. Receptors originate from a human donor in a cohort sampled during active COVID-19. CDR3s include the opening cysteine and the closing phenylalanine or tryptophan. D genes are given only for firm matches. Where a row states a size, it is once, few, many or the class of an expanded clone; other rows omit it.

J gene: TRBJ1-5
V gene: TRBV4-2
D gene: -
clone size: -
CDR3 protein: CASSQDLRGQQPQHF
CDR3 DNA: TGTGCCAGCAGCCAAGATTTACGGGGACAACAGCCCCAGCATTTT

J gene: TRBJ2-7
V gene: TRBV2
D gene: TRBD1
clone size: -
CDR3 protein: CASSVVGTGANEQYF
CDR3 DNA: TGTGCCAGCAGTGTAGTGGGGACAGGGGCCAACGAGCAGTACTTC

J gene: TRBJ1-4
V gene: TRBV7-9
D gene: -
clone size: -
CDR3 protein: CASTTPGGWEKLFF
CDR3 DNA: TGTGCCAGCACCACTCCGGGGGGCTGGGAAAAACTGTTTTTT

J gene: TRBJ2-5
V gene: TRBV28
D gene: -
clone size: -
CDR3 protein: CASSLRGLGQETQYF
CDR3 DNA: TGTGCCAGCAGTTTGCGGGGTCTAGGCCAAGAGACCCAGTACTTC

J gene: TRBJ2-3
V gene: TRBV24-1
D gene: -
clone size: -
CDR3 protein: CATSKLRTDTQYF
CDR3 DNA: TGTGCCACGAGTAAACTACGCACAGATACGCAGTATTTT

J gene: TRBJ1-2
V gene: TRBV3-1/TRBV3-2
D gene: TRBD1
clone size: -
CDR3 protein: CASSQVGQVGSGGYTF
CDR3 DNA: TGTGCCAGCAGCCAAGTGGGACAGGTCGGGTCGGGTGGCTACACCTTC

J gene: TRBJ1-6
V gene: TRBV5-6
D gene: TRBD1
clone size: -
CDR3 protein: CASSLDRGTPLHF
CDR3 DNA: TGTGCCAGCAGTTTAGACAGGGGGACACCCCTCCACTTT

J gene: TRBJ2-1
V gene: TRBV5-4
D gene: -
clone size: few
CDR3 protein: CASSSYNEQFF
CDR3 DNA: TGTGCCAGCAGCTCTTACAATGAGCAGTTCTTC

J gene: TRBJ2-7
V gene: TRBV7-9
D gene: -
clone size: -
CDR3 protein: CASSLDRAQSYEQYF
CDR3 DNA: TGTGCCAGCAGCTTAGACAGGGCGCAATCCTACGAGCAGTACTTC

J gene: TRBJ2-1
V gene: TRBV3-1/TRBV3-2
D gene: TRBD1
clone size: few
CDR3 protein: CASSPPQGQSFYNEQFF
CDR3 DNA: TGTGCCAGCAGCCCCCCCCAGGGACAGTCTTTCTACAATGAGCAGTTCTTC

J gene: TRBJ2-3
V gene: TRBV29-1
D gene: -
clone size: -
CDR3 protein: CSVARATDSTDTQYF
CDR3 DNA: TGCAGCGTTGCCAGGGCCACTGATAGCACAGATACGCAGTATTTT

J gene: TRBJ2-1
V gene: TRBV11-2
D gene: TRBD2
clone size: -
CDR3 protein: CASSPLAGFLNEQFF
CDR3 DNA: TGTGCCAGCAGCCCTCTAGCGGGTTTTCTCAATGAGCAGTTCTTC

J gene: TRBJ1-1
V gene: TRBV10-3
D gene: TRBD1
clone size: -
CDR3 protein: CAIRTHGQDTEAFF
CDR3 DNA: TGTGCCATCAGAACCCACGGACAGGACACTGAAGCTTTCTTT

J gene: TRBJ2-7
V gene: TRBV7-2
D gene: TRBD2
clone size: -
CDR3 protein: CASILTSGGPYEQYF
CDR3 DNA: TGTGCCAGCATCCTGACTAGCGGGGGGCCGTACGAGCAGTACTTC

J gene: TRBJ1-3
V gene: TRBV7-2
D gene: TRBD1
clone size: few
CDR3 protein: CASSFGTGDSRNTIYF
CDR3 DNA: TGTGCCAGCAGCTTCGGGACAGGGGATTCTAGAAACACCATATATTTT

J gene: TRBJ2-4
V gene: TRBV6-2/TRBV6-3
D gene: -
clone size: -
CDR3 protein: CASSYLPPGSSAKNIQYF
CDR3 DNA: TGTGCCAGCAGTTACTTGCCTCCAGGGTCGTCAGCCAAAAACATTCAGTACTTC

J gene: TRBJ1-1
V gene: TRBV28
D gene: TRBD1
clone size: -
CDR3 protein: CAPWGAGQLNTEAFF
CDR3 DNA: TGTGCCCCATGGGGGGCGGGACAGCTGAACACTGAAGCTTTCTTT

J gene: TRBJ1-6
V gene: TRBV7-2
D gene: -
clone size: -
CDR3 protein: CASSLGGEAVFVGSPLHF
CDR3 DNA: TGTGCCAGCAGCTTAGGAGGGGAGGCCGTGTTCGTTGGTTCACCCCTCCACTTT

J gene: TRBJ1-1
V gene: TRBV20-1
D gene: -
clone size: -
CDR3 protein: CSAFYSTEAFF
CDR3 DNA: TGCAGTGCCTTTTATAGCACTGAAGCTTTCTTT

J gene: TRBJ1-1
V gene: TRBV19
D gene: TRBD1
clone size: -
CDR3 protein: CASRRDRRGEAFF
CDR3 DNA: TGTGCCAGTAGGCGGGACAGGAGAGGAGAAGCTTTCTTT

J gene: TRBJ1-1
V gene: TRBV7-9
D gene: -
clone size: -
CDR3 protein: CASSLFRGINTEAFF
CDR3 DNA: TGTGCCAGCAGCTTATTCAGGGGTATAAACACTGAAGCTTTCTTT

J gene: TRBJ2-7
V gene: TRBV5-1
D gene: -
clone size: -
CDR3 protein: CASSPRGDFRDEQYF
CDR3 DNA: TGCGCCAGCAGCCCCAGAGGGGACTTCAGGGACGAGCAGTACTTC

J gene: TRBJ1-1
V gene: TRBV19
D gene: -
clone size: -
CDR3 protein: CASNPLTGARAFF
CDR3 DNA: TGTGCCAGTAACCCCCTGACTGGGGCCAGGGCTTTCTTT

J gene: TRBJ2-7
V gene: TRBV7-2
D gene: TRBD2
clone size: -
CDR3 protein: CASSLRLAAAYEQYF
CDR3 DNA: TGTGCCAGCAGCCTCAGACTAGCGGCCGCCTACGAGCAGTACTTC

J gene: TRBJ1-6
V gene: TRBV6-5
D gene: -
clone size: -
CDR3 protein: CASRDSGENSPLHF
CDR3 DNA: TGTGCCAGCAGGGACTCTGGCGAGAATTCACCCCTCCACTTT

J gene: TRBJ1-1
V gene: TRBV18
D gene: TRBD1
clone size: -
CDR3 protein: CASSRQGPGTEAFF
CDR3 DNA: TGTGCCAGCTCACGACAGGGGCCTGGCACTGAAGCTTTCTTT

J gene: TRBJ1-2
V gene: TRBV7-9
D gene: -
clone size: -
CDR3 protein: CASSLSPGASPGYTF
CDR3 DNA: TGTGCCAGCAGCTTATCTCCAGGGGCCTCGCCTGGCTACACCTTC

J gene: TRBJ2-2
V gene: TRBV9
D gene: TRBD1
clone size: -
CDR3 protein: CASSPQGIGHTGELFF
CDR3 DNA: TGTGCCAGCAGCCCACAGGGGATTGGGCACACCGGGGAGCTGTTTTTT

J gene: TRBJ2-1
V gene: TRBV3-1/TRBV3-2
D gene: TRBD2
clone size: -
CDR3 protein: CASSLGLAVNNEQFF
CDR3 DNA: TGTGCCAGCAGCCTGGGACTAGCGGTTAACAATGAGCAGTTCTTC

J gene: TRBJ1-2
V gene: TRBV7-3
D gene: TRBD1
clone size: -
CDR3 protein: CASSLAGGEDYGYTF
CDR3 DNA: TGTGCCAGCAGCTTAGCAGGGGGCGAGGACTATGGCTACACCTTC

J gene: TRBJ2-5
V gene: TRBV7-9
D gene: TRBD2
clone size: -
CDR3 protein: CASSSRGGLATETQYF
CDR3 DNA: TGTGCCAGCAGCTCTCGGGGAGGACTAGCTACGGAGACCCAGTACTTC

J gene: TRBJ2-3
V gene: TRBV5-1
D gene: TRBD1
clone size: -
CDR3 protein: CASSSLQGQADTQYF
CDR3 DNA: TGCGCCAGCAGCTCGCTCCAGGGACAGGCAGATACGCAGTATTTT

J gene: TRBJ1-1
V gene: TRBV18
D gene: -
clone size: -
CDR3 protein: CASSRGGLEAFF
CDR3 DNA: TGTGCCAGCTCACGGGGAGGACTTGAAGCTTTCTTT

J gene: TRBJ2-1
V gene: TRBV7-2
D gene: -
clone size: -
CDR3 protein: CASSLGTSYNEQFF
CDR3 DNA: TGTGCCAGCAGCTTGGGGACTTCCTACAATGAGCAGTTCTTC

J gene: TRBJ2-2
V gene: TRBV15
D gene: -
clone size: -
CDR3 protein: CATSRGAATGELFF
CDR3 DNA: TGTGCCACCAGCAGGGGGGCCGCCACCGGGGAGCTGTTTTTT

J gene: TRBJ2-3
V gene: TRBV18
D gene: TRBD2
clone size: -
CDR3 protein: CASSPAAGGTDTQYF
CDR3 DNA: TGTGCCAGCTCACCCGCAGCGGGAGGTACAGATACGCAGTATTTT

J gene: TRBJ1-2
V gene: TRBV6-5
D gene: -
clone size: -
CDR3 protein: CASKTDRAINYGYTF
CDR3 DNA: TGTGCCAGCAAAACCGACAGAGCGATTAACTATGGCTACACCTTC

J gene: TRBJ1-5
V gene: TRBV19
D gene: TRBD1
clone size: -
CDR3 protein: CASSQTTGGGSNQPQHF
CDR3 DNA: TGTGCCAGTAGTCAAACTACAGGGGGCGGAAGCAATCAGCCCCAGCATTTT

J gene: TRBJ1-6
V gene: TRBV6-1
D gene: TRBD1
clone size: few
CDR3 protein: CASSEQGARYSPLHF
CDR3 DNA: TGTGCCAGCAGTGAACAGGGGGCGCGTTATTCACCCCTCCACTTT

J gene: TRBJ2-2
V gene: TRBV28
D gene: TRBD1
clone size: -
CDR3 protein: CASSLFQGANTGELFF
CDR3 DNA: TGTGCCAGCAGTTTATTTCAGGGGGCGAACACCGGGGAGCTGTTTTTT

J gene: TRBJ2-7
V gene: TRBV24-1
D gene: TRBD2
clone size: -
CDR3 protein: CATSDPGAGGGDEQYF
CDR3 DNA: TGTGCCACCAGTGATCCCGGGGCGGGAGGCGGGGACGAGCAGTACTTC

J gene: TRBJ2-3
V gene: TRBV9
D gene: TRBD2
clone size: -
CDR3 protein: CASSEGLASTDTQYF
CDR3 DNA: TGTGCCAGCAGCGAAGGACTAGCAAGCACAGATACGCAGTATTTT

J gene: TRBJ2-1
V gene: TRBV10-1
D gene: -
clone size: -
CDR3 protein: CASSETQAGPRNEQFF
CDR3 DNA: TGCGCCAGCAGTGAGACCCAAGCTGGGCCCCGGAATGAGCAGTTCTTC

J gene: TRBJ1-1
V gene: TRBV7-9
D gene: -
clone size: -
CDR3 protein: CASSFMRGETEAFF
CDR3 DNA: TGTGCCAGCAGCTTCATGCGGGGGGAAACCGAAGCTTTCTTT

J gene: TRBJ2-2
V gene: TRBV5-8
D gene: TRBD2
clone size: -
CDR3 protein: CASSLAGSGGELFF
CDR3 DNA: TGTGCCAGCAGCTTAGCGGGGAGTGGCGGGGAGCTGTTTTTT

J gene: TRBJ2-1
V gene: TRBV4-1
D gene: -
clone size: -
CDR3 protein: CASSQVSREFVYNEQFF
CDR3 DNA: TGCGCCAGCAGCCAGGTTTCACGGGAGTTCGTCTACAATGAGCAGTTCTTC

J gene: TRBJ2-5
V gene: TRBV3-1/TRBV3-2
D gene: TRBD2
clone size: -
CDR3 protein: CASRMAGGLQETQYF
CDR3 DNA: TGTGCCAGCAGGATGGCGGGAGGGCTCCAAGAGACCCAGTACTTC

J gene: TRBJ2-5
V gene: TRBV14
D gene: -
clone size: -
CDR3 protein: CASSPTSAYQETQYF
CDR3 DNA: TGTGCCAGCAGCCCGACTAGTGCGTACCAAGAGACCCAGTACTTC

J gene: TRBJ1-6
V gene: TRBV4-1
D gene: TRBD1
clone size: few
CDR3 protein: CASSQVLRGAYNSPLHF
CDR3 DNA: TGCGCCAGCAGCCAAGTACTCAGGGGGGCCTATAATTCACCCCTCCACTTT

J gene: TRBJ2-3
V gene: TRBV30
D gene: TRBD2
clone size: -
CDR3 protein: CAGTSGLADTQYF
CDR3 DNA: TGTGCCGGAACTTCGGGACTAGCAGATACGCAGTATTTT

J gene: TRBJ1-1
V gene: TRBV28
D gene: -
clone size: -
CDR3 protein: CASSWTEKNTEAFF
CDR3 DNA: TGTGCCAGCAGTTGGACAGAAAAGAACACTGAAGCTTTCTTT

J gene: TRBJ2-7
V gene: TRBV19
D gene: -
clone size: -
CDR3 protein: CASSNTGKDEQYF
CDR3 DNA: TGTGCCAGTAGTAATACAGGGAAGGACGAGCAGTACTTC

J gene: TRBJ1-1
V gene: TRBV3-1/TRBV3-2
D gene: -
clone size: -
CDR3 protein: CASRSQASLNTEAFF
CDR3 DNA: TGTGCCAGCAGGTCCCAGGCGTCTTTGAACACTGAAGCTTTCTTT

J gene: TRBJ2-1
V gene: TRBV5-1
D gene: -
clone size: once
CDR3 protein: CASIRGDSSYNEQFF
CDR3 DNA: TGCGCCAGCATTAGGGGGGACAGTTCATACAATGAGCAGTTCTTC